This T cell receptor (beta chain) was found in a study of identical twins. The CDR3 length is 16 residues. The trim removed 4 bases at V and 2 bases at J, leaving 9 bases unmatched. From germline, CDR1 is MNHEY and CDR2 SMNVEV (reference sequence). TCRdb re-called the 5' RACE reads with MiXCR, one entry per CDR3 protein. The profile shows a few hundred thousand distinct CDR3 sequences, 18% of them singletons. This clonotype has ten or more counts. This rearrangement joins TRBV27 to TRBJ2-3; 7 bases agree with TRBD1. Sequenced sample: naive T cells sorted from blood. The receptor was isolated from a man aged 45-60 years in good health. CDR3 amino acids: CASSSLQGSTTDTQYF. The CDR3 nucleotides read TGTGCCAGCAGTTCACTACAGGGGTCCACCACAGATACGCAGTATTTT.